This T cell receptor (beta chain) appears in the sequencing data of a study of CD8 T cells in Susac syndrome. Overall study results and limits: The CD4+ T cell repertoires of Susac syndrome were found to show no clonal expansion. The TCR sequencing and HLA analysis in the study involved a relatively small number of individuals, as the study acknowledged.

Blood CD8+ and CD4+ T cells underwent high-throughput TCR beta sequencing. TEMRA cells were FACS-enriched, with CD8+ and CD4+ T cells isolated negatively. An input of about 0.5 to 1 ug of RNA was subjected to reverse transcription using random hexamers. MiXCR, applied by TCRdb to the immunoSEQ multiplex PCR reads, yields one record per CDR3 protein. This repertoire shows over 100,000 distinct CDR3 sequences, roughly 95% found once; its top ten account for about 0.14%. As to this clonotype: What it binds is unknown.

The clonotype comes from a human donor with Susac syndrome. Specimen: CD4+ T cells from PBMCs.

In DNA, the CDR3 is TGTGCCAGCAGTATCGACAGAGTGAACACTGAAGCTTTCTTT. It translates to CASSIDRVNTEAFF. The chain recombines TRBV2 with TRBJ1-1; perhaps TRBD1 as D (5 bases). Trimming removed 5 bases from V and 0 bases from J, with 10 bases in between. CDR3 length: 14 residues. CDR1 and CDR2 from the germline V gene are SNHLY and FYNNEI.